This T cell receptor beta chain was recorded in a study of blood T cell repertoires in COVID-19. In the source study's methods: Using reference gene primer amplification, nucleated cell counts were estimated. Method: immunoSEQ multiplex PCR; TCRdb's copy keeps in-frame clones and lacks some. That table furnishes V, J and clone size, whereas the DNA furnished D and trimming. Of about 230,000 clones listed, around 80% were seen once; the top ten hold approximately 2%. Germline assignment: CDR1 SGHNT and CDR2 YYREEE (reference sequence). Trimming took 3 bases from V and 1 from J, leaving 11 bases between them. This CDR3 has 14 residues. All recovered Cohort 3 donors got two negative PCRs, got clearance, or saw symptom resolution.

Input material: PBMCs or T cells enriched from blood (not recorded which). This chain connects TRBV5-4 to TRBJ2-7; no definite D call. The source of this sequence is a man aged 55 to 70 who had recovered from COVID-19. The DNA for the CDR3 is TGTGCCAGCAGCTACGACTTACGTTCCTACGAGCAGTACTTC. It encodes CASSYDLRSYEQYF.